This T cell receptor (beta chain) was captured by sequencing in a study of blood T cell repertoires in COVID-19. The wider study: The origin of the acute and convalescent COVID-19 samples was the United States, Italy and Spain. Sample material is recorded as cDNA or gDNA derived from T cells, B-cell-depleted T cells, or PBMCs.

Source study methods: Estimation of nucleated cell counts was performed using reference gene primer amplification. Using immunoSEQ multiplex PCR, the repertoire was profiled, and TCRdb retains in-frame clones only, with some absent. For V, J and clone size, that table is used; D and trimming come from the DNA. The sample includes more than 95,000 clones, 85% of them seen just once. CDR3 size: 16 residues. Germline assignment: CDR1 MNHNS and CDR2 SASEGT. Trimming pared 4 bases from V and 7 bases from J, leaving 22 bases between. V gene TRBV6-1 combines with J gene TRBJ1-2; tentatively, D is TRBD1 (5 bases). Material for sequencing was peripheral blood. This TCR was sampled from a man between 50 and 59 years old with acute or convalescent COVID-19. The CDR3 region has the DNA TGTGCCAGCAGTGGGGGCGGCTACCTTGTACCTTCTGGCTACACCTTC. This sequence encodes CASSGGGYLVPSGYTF.